The 28 T cell receptor beta chains given below trace back to one sample, sequenced in a study of Graves' ophthalmopathy and Graves' hyperthyroidism. Amplified material comprised TCR beta CDR3 regions derived from RNA transcripts. Investigators did first-round RT-PCR with HTBI primers, then second-round multiplex PCR. MiXCR was run by TCRdb on the multiplex PCR reads, yielding one entry per CDR3 protein. Of under 350,000 distinct CDR3 sequences in the sample, 15% to 20% are singletons; the top ten hold 12%. The sample taken for sequencing was peripheral blood. These TCRs come from an adult man with Graves' ophthalmopathy.

This clonotype was seen ten or more times. This CDR3 is CASTKGGKNSPLHF. As DNA, the CDR3 is TGTGCCAGCACCAAGGGAGGAAAGAATTCACCCCTCCACTTT. The V call is TRBV7-9, the J call TRBJ1-6; no definite D call. The CDR3 loop spans 14 amino acids. Germline CDR1 is SEHNR and CDR2 is FQNEAQ (reference sequence). V was pared by 7 bases and J by 7 bases, with 14 bases between.

In this sample, this clonotype turned up many times. The chain combines TRBV28 with TRBJ1-1, with a tentative D call TRBD1 (5 bases). In germline, CDR1 is MDHEN, CDR2 SYDVKM. The length of the CDR3 is 18 residues. The ends were cut back, 6 bases at V and 1 base at J, with 24 bases in the middle. The CDR3: CASRIPRGGGRGNTEAFF. In DNA, the CDR3 is TGTGCCAGCAGGATCCCCCGGGGAGGTGGAAGGGGGAACACTGAAGCTTTCTTT.

This clonotype was recorded at least ten times. The CDR3 DNA reads as TGCAGTGCTAGAGATCCAGACGGAAGCTCTGGAAACACCATATATTTT. Translation: CSARDPDGSSGNTIYF. The chain uses TRBV20-1 and TRBJ1-3; D gene ambiguous. V lost 0 bases and J lost 0, with 12 bases in between. The CDR3 extends over 16 amino acids. Germline V gene lookup returns CDR1 DFQATT and CDR2 SNEGSKA (reference sequence).

This clonotype was seen at least ten times. CDR3 region: CASSRSTGELFF. CDR3 nucleotide sequence: TGTGCCAGCAGTCGAAGCACCGGGGAGCTGTTTTTT. The chain joins TRBV6-1 to TRBJ2-2; no clear D. The CDR3 totals 12 residues. The germline CDR1 and CDR2 sequences are MNHNS and SASEGT. V was cut by 5 bases and J by 4 bases, with 5 bases left in between.

This clonotype was counted ten times or more. The V and J genes are TRBV19 and TRBJ2-5; 8 nucleotides agree with TRBD1. V lost 6 bases and J lost 12; bases outside the gene matches: 12. CDR1 is LNHDA and CDR2 is SQIVND in the germline V gene (reference sequence). The CDR3 runs 13 residues. CDR3 amino acids: CASSSSQGAPKYF. DNA of the CDR3: TGTGCCAGTAGCTCGAGCCAGGGGGCCCCCAAGTACTTC.

Of note for this clonotype: The final CDR3 position lacks the conserved phenylalanine or tryptophan, pointing to a likely read error. The V gene is TRBV5-1, the J gene TRBJ2-7; D is uncertain. The CDR3 is 15 residues long. CDR1 is SGHRS and CDR2 is YFSETQ in the germline V gene. CDR3 bases: TGTGCCAGCAGCTTTGAGACTGCCAGCTCCTACGAGCAGTACATC. As protein: CASSFETASSYEQYI.

This chain links TRBV28 with TRBJ1-6, with 8 nucleotides matching TRBD1. The V gene end was trimmed by 7 bases and the J gene end by 8 bases; junction bases not matched to a gene: 10. The CDR3 is made up of 15 amino acids. The germline V gene has CDR1 MDHEN and CDR2 SYDVKM. The CDR3 region has the DNA TGTGCCAGCACTGAAGGACAGGGCGGTGATTCACCCCTCCACTTT. Its translation: CASTEGQGGDSPLHF. Full variable domain (remainder filled in from reference TRBV28 and TRBJ1-6): DVKVTQSSRYLVKRTGEKVFLECVQDMDHENMFWYRQDPGLGLRLIYFSYDVKMKEKGDIPEGYSVSREKKERFSLILESASTNQTSMYLCASTEGQGGDSPLHFGNGTRLTVT.

This clonotype has a count of ten or more. The rearrangement joins TRBV29-1 to TRBJ2-7; 10 bases fit TRBD1. Germline lookup yields CDR1 SQVTM and CDR2 ANQGSEA. The trim removed 4 bases at V and 0 bases at J, leaving 0 bases unmatched. The CDR3 sequence is 13 residues long. The CDR3 protein is CSVGTGGSYEQYF. In DNA form, the CDR3 reads TGCAGCGTTGGGACAGGGGGCTCCTACGAGCAGTACTTC.

This chain connects TRBV7-2 to TRBJ2-7; 7 bases match TRBD2. The trim removed 5 bases at V and 1 base at J, leaving 8 bases unmatched. CDR1 and CDR2 (germline): SGHTA, FQGNSA. The CDR3 spans 15 residues. CDR3 sequence reads: CASSTAPGGSYEQYF. The CDR3 nucleotides read TGTGCCAGCAGCACCGCGCCGGGGGGATCCTACGAGCAGTACTTC.

This clonotype was detected ten times or more. This chain connects TRBV6-4 to TRBJ2-7; 11 bases match TRBD2. The CDR3 is made up of 17 amino acids. CDR1 and CDR2 from the germline V gene are MRHNA and SNTAGT. V lost 5 bases and J lost 7; bases outside the gene matches: 16. CDR3 DNA: TGTGCCAGCAGTCCGGGACAGGTAGCGGGAGGGCCCGGTGAGCAGTACTTC. Translating it yields CASSPGQVAGGPGEQYF.

Many counts were recorded for this clonotype. V is TRBV13 and J is TRBJ2-5; no reliable D call. Trimming took 1 base from V and 2 from J, leaving 5 bases between them. CDR1 and CDR2 from the germline V gene are PRHDT and FYEKMQ (reference sequence). This CDR3 region has 13 residues. The CDR3 here is CASSLDNQETQYF. CDR3 sequence (DNA): TGTGCCAGCAGCTTAGACAATCAAGAGACCCAGTACTTC.

This clonotype was seen many times. The chain combines TRBV19 with TRBJ1-5; D is undetermined. Trimming took 0 bases from V and 0 from J, leaving 6 bases between them. This CDR3 comprises 15 residues. From germline, CDR1 is LNHDA and CDR2 SQIVND (reference sequence). The CDR3 sequence: CASSIDGYSNQPQHF. CDR3 sequence (DNA): TGTGCCAGTAGTATAGATGGGTATAGCAATCAGCCCCAGCATTTT.

This clonotype has a count of ten or more. The chain joins TRBV6-5 to TRBJ2-7; possible D gene TRBD2, 6 bases. The CDR3 runs 15 residues. Between the trimmed V and J ends, which lost 0 bases and 1 base, there was a span of 10 bases. Germline lookup yields CDR1 MNHEY and CDR2 SVGAGI. This chain's CDR3 is CASSYSPAGSYEQYF. The CDR3 DNA sequence: TGTGCCAGCAGTTACTCTCCGGCGGGGTCCTACGAGCAGTACTTC.

At least ten counts were recorded for this clonotype. This chain uses TRBV6-2 or TRBV6-3 with TRBJ2-6, with unresolved D. The CDR3 length is 13 residues. Looked up from germline, CDR1 is MNHEY and CDR2 is SVGEGT. Trimming left V 7 bases short and J 0 bases short, with 4 bases between. The chain's CDR3 is CASTYSGANVLTF. As DNA, the CDR3 is TGTGCCAGCACCTACTCTGGGGCCAACGTCCTGACTTTC.

V gene TRBV2 combines with J gene TRBJ1-2, with 7 bases matching TRBD1. Germline V CDR1 and CDR2: SNHLY, FYNNEI. Trimming cost V 5 bases and J 3 bases; bases outside gene matches: 12. The CDR3 sequence is 16 residues long. CDR3 protein: CASSIEARQGYYGYTF. The CDR3 coding sequence is TGTGCCAGCAGTATCGAGGCGAGACAGGGCTACTATGGCTACACCTTC.

This clonotype showed up many times. This chain uses TRBV19 with TRBJ2-7; TRBD2 might be the D (6 bases). V was clipped by 0 bases and J by 5 bases, with 23 bases between them. This CDR3 region has 18 residues. Germline V gene lookup returns CDR1 LNHDA and CDR2 SQIVND (reference sequence). The CDR3 reads CASSIDRSRTGLSNEQYF. For the CDR3, the DNA is TGTGCCAGTAGTATAGATCGGTCTCGGACGGGACTGTCCAACGAGCAGTACTTC.

This chain connects TRBV12-3 or TRBV12-4 to TRBJ2-5, with D possibly being TRBD2 (6 bases). The CDR3 contains 15 residues. V was pared by 1 base and J by 5 bases, with 14 bases between. CDR3 loop: CASSLVGGPAETQYF. Here the CDR3 DNA reads TGTGCCAGCAGTTTAGTCGGGGGACCCGCCGAGACCCAGTACTTC.

In its sample, this clonotype was seen many times. V gene TRBV19 combines with J gene TRBJ2-2, with 8 bases that match TRBD2. The V gene's germline CDR1 is LNHDA and CDR2 SQIVND (reference sequence). V lost 4 bases to trimming and J lost 0 bases; unmatched junction nucleotides: 10. The CDR3 loop spans 18 amino acids. The CDR3 DNA is TGTGCCAGTAGTACCCGCCGGACTAGCCAAACGAACACCGGGGAGCTGTTTTTT. It translates to CASSTRRTSQTNTGELFF.

The V call is TRBV6-1, the J call TRBJ1-6; 7 nucleotides match TRBD1. CDR3 length: 15 amino acids. Losses at the gene ends were 5 bases for V and 9 bases for J; bases not matched to a gene: 10. Germline V gene sequence: CDR1 MNHNS, CDR2 SASEGT. CDR3 sequence: CASSTNRGDGSPLHF. The DNA for the CDR3 is TGTGCCAGCAGTACGAACAGGGGCGACGGTTCACCCCTCCACTTT.

Details on this clonotype: This sequence may be a read error, since a much larger clone differs from it by one base. CDR3: CSARVQGGLSPNQPQHF. The CDR3, as DNA: TGCAGTGCTAGAGTGCAGGGGGGGCTAAGTCCGAATCAGCCCCAGCATTTT. This chain connects TRBV20-1 to TRBJ1-5; 7 nucleotides align to TRBD1. This CDR3 has 17 amino acids. Trimming took 1 base from V and 4 from J; bases not matched to a gene: 13. From germline, CDR1 is DFQATT and CDR2 SNEGSKA (reference sequence).

The rearrangement uses TRBV2 and TRBJ1-5, with a weak D call TRBD1 (5 bases). The CDR3 covers 16 residues. CDR1 and CDR2 from the germline V gene are SNHLY and FYNNEI. The V gene lost 0 bases and the J gene lost 7 bases, with 16 bases spanning the gap. This CDR3 reads CASSEAGVGGTQPQHF. In DNA, the CDR3 is TGTGCCAGCAGTGAAGCGGGGGTTGGAGGGACCCAGCCCCAGCATTTT.

V is TRBV12-3 or TRBV12-4 and J is TRBJ2-5; no firm D call. This CDR3 is 13 amino acids long. V was clipped by 4 bases and J by 4 bases, with 10 bases between them. Here the CDR3 reads CASSSSTGETQYF. CDR3 coding DNA: TGTGCCAGCAGTTCCAGCACGGGAGAGACCCAGTACTTC.

This clonotype was picked up many times. This sequence joins TRBV6-1 and TRBJ1-1; 8 nucleotides agree with TRBD1. Per the germline V gene, CDR1 is MNHNS and CDR2 is SASEGT. There are 15 residues in the CDR3. Trimming removed 7 bases from V and 4 bases from J; junction bases left unmatched: 11. CDR3 residues: CASTGRQGMGTEAFF. DNA of the CDR3: TGTGCCAGCACCGGGAGACAGGGGATGGGCACTGAAGCTTTCTTT.

At least ten counts were recorded for this clonotype. The chain carries TRBV11-2 and TRBJ2-7, with a possible D match to TRBD1 (6 bases). V was cut by 0 bases and J by 5 bases, with 23 bases left in between. This CDR3 is 18 amino acids long. Per germline, CDR1 SGHAT and CDR2 FQNNGV. CDR3 residues: CASSLDFFRTDLYDEQYF. The CDR3 coding sequence is TGTGCCAGCAGCTTAGATTTCTTTAGGACAGACCTTTACGACGAGCAGTACTTC. The complete variable domain, with remaining parts taken from reference TRBV11-2 and TRBJ2-7, reads EAGVAQSPRYKIIEKRQSVAFWCNPISGHATLYWYQQILGQGPKLLIQFQNNGVVDDSQLPKDRFSAERLKGVDSTLKIQPAKLEDSAVYLCASSLDFFRTDLYDEQYFGPGTRLTVT.

V and J are TRBV6-1 and TRBJ2-5; no clear D. The CDR3 has 16 amino acids. Germline V gene lookup returns CDR1 MNHNS and CDR2 SASEGT. V dropped 2 bases and J dropped 0 bases, with 13 bases sitting between them. The CDR3: CASSEKLRPYQETQYF. The CDR3, as DNA: TGTGCCAGCAGTGAAAAACTACGCCCCTACCAAGAGACCCAGTACTTC.

This clonotype came up many times. This chain links TRBV2 with TRBJ2-2; TRBD2 aligns across 8 bases. Germline lookup yields CDR1 SNHLY and CDR2 FYNNEI. V lost 7 bases and J lost 6; bases outside the gene matches: 10. The CDR3 length is 15 residues. The CDR3 bases are TGTGCCAGCACTCGAGCGGGAGTTTCTTCCGGGGAGCTGTTTTTT. This encodes CASTRAGVSSGELFF. Supplemented by reference TRBV2 and TRBJ2-2, the full variable domain reads EPEVTQTPSHQVTQMGQEVILRCVPISNHLYFYWYRQILGQKVEFLVSFYNNEISEKSEIFDDQFSVERPDGSNFTLKIRSTKLEDSAMYFCASTRAGVSSGELFFGEGSRLTVL.

There are many counts of this clonotype. This chain joins TRBV2 and TRBJ2-7; no definite D call. Per the germline V gene, CDR1 is SNHLY and CDR2 is FYNNEI. Trimming took off 3 bases at V and 2 bases at J, with 8 bases between the two ends. This CDR3 is built from 13 residues. In DNA form, the CDR3 reads TGTGCCAGCAGTGACGGAATCACCTACGAGCAGTACTTC. Translation: CASSDGITYEQYF.

This clonotype was recorded a few times. The J gene is TRBJ2-4, the V gene TRBV12-3 or TRBV12-4; 7 bases map to TRBD1. This CDR3 is built from 16 residues. V dropped 1 base and J dropped 2; count of bases not matched to a gene: 5. CDR3 nucleotide sequence: TGTGCCAGCAGTTTAGGAGGGGGCATGTCCAAAAACATTCAGTACTTC. Translation: CASSLGGGMSKNIQYF.